This section outlines one TCR beta chain sequence together with its context. The data were obtained in a study of cytomegalovirus exposure and HLA in healthy donors. The PCR contained 60 Vbeta and 13 Jbeta primers. Measured with immunoSEQ multiplex PCR; TCRdb has only the in-frame clones, and not every one. This sample lists roughly 82,000 clones; its ten largest clones have approximately 1.5%. The CDR3 is 14 residues long. Trimming removed 5 bases at V and 0 bases at J, with 7 bases between. CDR1 and CDR2 from the germline V gene are SGHVS and FQNEAQ. The sequence was obtained from a woman aged 60-70 years in good health and CMV-seronegative. The V call is TRBV7-8, the J call TRBJ2-2; D uncertain. The sample consisted of PBMCs. The CDR3 region has the DNA TGTGCCAGCAGCGCCACAGCGAACACCGGGGAGCTGTTTTTT. Its protein product is CASSATANTGELFF.